This TCR beta chain was profiled in a study of shared clonotypes between healthy human individuals. Turning to the study itself: Every donor yielded three CD4 naive, three CD4 memory, two CD8 naive and one CD8 memory plate. Study results and caveats: Compared with memory subsets, naive subsets generally had larger estimated richness.

For this clone: Its antigen remains unidentified.

The CDR3 contains 15 residues. V dropped 5 bases and J dropped 9; count of bases not matched to a gene: 7. Looked up from germline, CDR1 is SEHNR and CDR2 is FQNEAQ (reference sequence). Replicate PCRs run on sorted subsets employed 200 ng DNA, some 33,000 T cell genomes. Sequencing was performed with immunoSEQ multiplex PCR; in TCRdb, only in-frame clones are kept and a portion is missing. The data show 600,000 to 750,000 clones, over 55% seen once. This chain links TRBV7-9 with TRBJ2-1, with 13 bases lining up with TRBD2. This clonotype was sampled from a woman in her thirties in good health. What was sequenced was memory CD4+ T cells sorted from blood. Subset given: CD45RA-negative fraction. CDR3 nucleotides: TGTGCCAGCAGCCAAGGACTAGCGGGAGCCGGTGAGCAGTTCTTC. It encodes CASSQGLAGAGEQFF.